This T cell receptor beta chain is from a study of T-cell memory formation after mild COVID-19. Trimming removed 5 bases from V and 0 bases from J, with 5 bases in between. Germline CDR1 reads ENHRY; CDR2 reads SYGVKD. The CDR3 loop spans 14 amino acids. This clonotype was detected many times. TCRdb used MiXCR to reprocess the 5' RACE reads, holding one entry per CDR3 protein. The profile shows some 130,000 distinct CDR3 sequences, roughly 6% of them singletons. Specimen: PBMCs or a T cell subset sorted from them (not recorded which). This chain connects TRBV10-3 to TRBJ2-6; unclear D gene. This receptor was identified in an adult woman who had mild COVID-19 (a few samples of this study predate the infection). Cell type and time point are not known. CDR3 in DNA: TGTGCCATCAGTACCCCCTCTGGGGCCAACGTCCTGACTTTC. Protein product: CAISTPSGANVLTF.